This T cell receptor beta chain was profiled in a study of blood T cell repertoires in COVID-19. Study context: Sources were T cells, B-cell-depleted T cells, or PBMCs; the material itself was cDNA or gDNA.

Only in-frame clones appear in the TCRdb table, and some are missing; sequencing was by immunoSEQ multiplex PCR. The sample holds some 150,000 clones, around 86% seen once. This TCR was recovered from a man between 70 and 80 years old with acute or convalescent COVID-19. The specimen sequenced was peripheral blood.

Here the CDR3 reads CASSLGRLNNEQFF. CDR3 DNA: TGTGCCAGCAGCTTAGGCAGACTAAACAATGAGCAGTTCTTC. V usage is TRBV11-2 and J usage is TRBJ2-1; D may be TRBD2 (5 bases). Trimming shortened V by 1 base and J by 5 bases, and 9 bases separated the two germline ends. Germline V CDR1 and CDR2: SGHAT, FQNNGV. This CDR3 region has 14 residues. The variable domain in full, completed from reference TRBV11-2 and TRBJ2-1, reads EAGVAQSPRYKIIEKRQSVAFWCNPISGHATLYWYQQILGQGPKLLIQFQNNGVVDDSQLPKDRFSAERLKGVDSTLKIQPAKLEDSAVYLCASSLGRLNNEQFFGPGTRLTVL.